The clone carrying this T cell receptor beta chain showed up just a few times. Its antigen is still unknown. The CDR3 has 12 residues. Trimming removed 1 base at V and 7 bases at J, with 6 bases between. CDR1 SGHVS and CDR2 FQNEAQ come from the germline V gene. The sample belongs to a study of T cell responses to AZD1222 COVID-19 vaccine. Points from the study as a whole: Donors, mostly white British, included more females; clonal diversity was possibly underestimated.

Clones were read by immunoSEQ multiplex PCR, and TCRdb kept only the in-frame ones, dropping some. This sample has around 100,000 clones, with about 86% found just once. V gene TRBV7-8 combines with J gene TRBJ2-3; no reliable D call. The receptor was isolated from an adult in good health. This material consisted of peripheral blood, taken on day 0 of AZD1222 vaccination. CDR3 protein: CASSLDLNTQYF. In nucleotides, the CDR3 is TGTGCCAGCAGCTTAGATCTGAATACGCAGTATTTT. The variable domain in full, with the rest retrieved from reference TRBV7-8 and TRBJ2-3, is GAGVSQSPRYKVAKRGQDVALRCDPISGHVSLFWYQQALGQGPEFLTYFQNEAQLDKSGLPSDRFFAERPEGSVSTLKIQRTQQEDSAVYLCASSLDLNTQYFGPGTRLTVL.